One and the same sample provided the 14 T cell receptor beta chains below, sequenced in a study of cytomegalovirus exposure and HLA in healthy donors. 60 Vbeta and 13 Jbeta primers were used in PCR. Produced via immunoSEQ multiplex PCR; TCRdb's table is partial and in-frame only. Of tens of thousands of clones in the sample, about 67% were seen once. The sequenced sample was PBMCs. Receptor source: a man aged 25 to 40 in good health and CMV-seronegative.

The chain carries TRBV5-4 and TRBJ1-1; D unresolved. The germline V gene has CDR1 SGHNT and CDR2 YYREEE (reference sequence). Trimming left V 4 bases short and J 4 bases short, with 14 bases between. The CDR3 is 14 amino acids. This CDR3 is CASSPGRIPTEAFF. CDR3 DNA sequence: TGTGCCAGCAGCCCTGGGCGTATCCCCACTGAAGCTTTCTTT. Combining the CDR3 with reference TRBV5-4 and TRBJ1-1 gives the whole variable domain ETGVTQSPTHLIKTRGQQVTLRCSSQSGHNTVSWYQQALGQGPQFIFQYYREEENGRGNFPPRFSGLQFPNYSSELNVNALELDDSALYLCASSPGRIPTEAFFGQGTRLTVV.

The chain employs TRBV11-2 and TRBJ2-7, with D perhaps matching TRBD2 (5 bases). Trimming cost V 0 bases and J 1 base, with 10 bases left between them. This CDR3 is built from 15 residues. Germline V gene lookup returns CDR1 SGHAT and CDR2 FQNNGV. Written as DNA, the CDR3 is TGTGCCAGCAGCTTAGATCCGGGGAGTTCCTACGAGCAGTACTTC. Translating it yields CASSLDPGSSYEQYF.

The V and J genes are TRBV7-3 and TRBJ2-2, with D uncertain. Germline loops: CDR1 SGHTA, CDR2 FQGTGA. The CDR3 has 13 amino acids. The ends were cut back, 5 bases at V and 2 bases at J, with 6 bases in the middle. The CDR3 protein is CASSPQNTGELFF. As DNA, the CDR3 is TGTGCCAGCAGCCCCCAAAACACCGGGGAGCTGTTTTTT.

The chain joins TRBV29-1 to TRBJ2-7; D may be TRBD2 (6 bases). V lost 8 bases and J lost 2, with 16 bases in between. CDR3 length: 13 amino acids. CDR1 is SQVTM, CDR2 ANQGSEA, per germline. The CDR3 is CSIKRRDTYEQYF. CDR3 in DNA: TGCAGCATAAAACGGCGGGATACCTACGAGCAGTACTTC.

The chain joins TRBV6-5 to TRBJ2-5; D possibly corresponds to TRBD1 (5 bases). V was pared by 2 bases and J by 5 bases, with 12 bases between. Germline CDR1 is MNHEY and CDR2 is SVGAGI. The length of the CDR3 is 14 residues. The CDR3 DNA is TGTGCCAGCAGTTACACAGGCTCTGCTGAGACCCAGTACTTC. The encoded protein is CASSYTGSAETQYF.

The chain has TRBV30 and TRBJ1-6; weak D call: TRBD1 (6 bases). The CDR3 sequence is 16 residues long. Trimming shortened V by 0 bases and J by 9 bases, and 18 bases separated the two germline ends. The germline gives CDR1 GTSNPN, CDR2 SVGIG (reference sequence). In nucleotides, the CDR3 is TGTGCCTGGAGTGTACTTGACCCAGGGGACGGTTCACCCCTCCACTTT. It yields the protein CAWSVLDPGDGSPLHF.

This clone was observed once. The J gene is TRBJ1-1, the V gene TRBV7-8; D remains unclear. The germline V and J ends were trimmed by 2 bases and 8 bases, with 15 bases remaining between them. CDR1 is SGHVS, CDR2 FQNEAQ, per germline. The CDR3 length is 14 residues. The CDR3 region is CASSLRGTGREAFF. The CDR3 coding sequence is TGTGCCAGCAGCTTAAGAGGTACCGGGAGGGAAGCTTTCTTT. The whole variable domain, filled in from reference TRBV7-8 and TRBJ1-1, reads GAGVSQSPRYKVAKRGQDVALRCDPISGHVSLFWYQQALGQGPEFLTYFQNEAQLDKSGLPSDRFFAERPEGSVSTLKIQRTQQEDSAVYLCASSLRGTGREAFFGQGTRLTVV.

V gene TRBV5-1 combines with J gene TRBJ2-1; D is uncertain. V was trimmed by 0 bases and J by 1 base, leaving 11 bases between them. Germline-derived CDR1 and CDR2 are SGHRS and YFSETQ. CDR3 size: 16 residues. The CDR3 DNA sequence: TGCGCCAGCAGCTTGGGTGGGCCCCTATCCTACAATGAGCAGTTCTTC. It translates to CASSLGGPLSYNEQFF.

This clone appeared once. V and J are TRBV6-6 and TRBJ2-7; TRBD1 matches at 10 bases. The CDR3 extends over 16 amino acids. Germline V gene lookup returns CDR1 MNHNY and CDR2 SVGAGI (reference sequence). The J segment lost 3 bases and the V segment lost 0 bases, leaving 5 bases of the junction unmatched. The CDR3: CASSYSPGQGYYEQYF. CDR3 nucleotides: TGTGCCAGCAGTTACTCCCCGGGACAGGGGTACTACGAGCAGTACTTC.

The chain carries TRBV27 and TRBJ1-4, with D possibly matching TRBD1 (6 bases). The CDR3 contains 15 residues. Per the germline V gene, CDR1 is MNHEY and CDR2 is SMNVEV (reference sequence). V was shortened by 0 bases and J by 8 bases, with 13 bases between the two germline ends. The CDR3 nucleotides are TGTGCCAGCAGTTTATCGGTAGGGGGAAGCGAAAAACTGTTTTTT. Its protein is CASSLSVGGSEKLFF.

V is TRBV9 and J is TRBJ2-5, with TRBD1 identical over 7 bases. This CDR3 spans 15 amino acids. Germline loops: CDR1 SGDLS, CDR2 YYNGEE. With V trimmed by 4 bases and J by 5 bases, 11 bases remained unmatched. This CDR3 reads CASSPHRGDLETQYF. In DNA form, the CDR3 reads TGTGCCAGCAGCCCCCACAGGGGAGATTTGGAGACCCAGTACTTC. The full variable domain, completed using reference TRBV9 and TRBJ2-5, is DSGVTQTPKHLITATGQRVTLRCSPRSGDLSVYWYQQSLDQGLQFLIQYYNGEERAKGNILERFSAQQFPDLHSELNLSSLELGDSALYFCASSPHRGDLETQYFGPGTRLLVL.

Regarding this clone: Other DNA sequences in the sample encode the same CDR3. The rearrangement joins TRBV30 to TRBJ2-7, with 7 bases aligning to TRBD2. The J segment lost 0 bases and the V segment lost 5 bases, leaving 1 base of the junction unmatched. The CDR3 consists of 12 residues. Germline CDR1 reads GTSNPN; CDR2 reads SVGIG (reference sequence). CDR3 in amino acids: CAWGRASYEQYF. CDR3 DNA: TGTGCCTGGGGGAGGGCCTCCTACGAGCAGTACTTC.

This clone was detected a few times. J is TRBJ1-5 and V is TRBV30; maybe TRBD1 (6 bases). Germline CDR1 is GTSNPN and CDR2 is SVGIG (reference sequence). CDR3 length: 13 residues. Trimming shortened V by 0 bases and J by 5 bases, and 8 bases separated the two germline ends. Here the CDR3 reads CAWSVQGDQPQHF. Here the CDR3 DNA reads TGTGCCTGGAGTGTACAGGGCGATCAGCCCCAGCATTTT.

The chain combines TRBV4-1 with TRBJ2-7; 9 positions agree with TRBD1. CDR1 and CDR2 from the germline V gene are MGHRA and YSYEKL. The J segment lost 3 bases and the V segment lost 4 bases, leaving 7 bases of the junction unmatched. This CDR3 spans 15 amino acids. The CDR3 coding sequence is TGCGCCAGCAGCCCCAGGACAGGGGAACACTACGAGCAGTACTTC. Encoded protein: CASSPRTGEHYEQYF.